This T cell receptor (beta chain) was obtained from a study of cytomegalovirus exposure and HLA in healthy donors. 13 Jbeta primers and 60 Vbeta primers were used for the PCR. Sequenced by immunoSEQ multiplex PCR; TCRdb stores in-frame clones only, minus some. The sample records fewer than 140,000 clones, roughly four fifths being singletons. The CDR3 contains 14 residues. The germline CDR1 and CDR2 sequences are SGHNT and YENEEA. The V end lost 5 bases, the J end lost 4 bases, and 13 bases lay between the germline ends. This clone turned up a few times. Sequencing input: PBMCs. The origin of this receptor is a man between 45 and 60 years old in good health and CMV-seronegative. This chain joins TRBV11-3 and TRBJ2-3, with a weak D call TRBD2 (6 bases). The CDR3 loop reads CASSPTRLADTQYF. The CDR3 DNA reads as TGTGCCAGCAGCCCGACTAGGCTGGCAGATACGCAGTATTTT. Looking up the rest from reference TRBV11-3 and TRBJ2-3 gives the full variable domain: EAGVVQSPRYKIIEKKQPVAFWCNPISGHNTLYWYLQNLGQGPELLIRYENEEAVDDSQLPKDRFSAERLKGVDSTLKIQPAELGDSAVYLCASSPTRLADTQYFGPGTRLTVL.